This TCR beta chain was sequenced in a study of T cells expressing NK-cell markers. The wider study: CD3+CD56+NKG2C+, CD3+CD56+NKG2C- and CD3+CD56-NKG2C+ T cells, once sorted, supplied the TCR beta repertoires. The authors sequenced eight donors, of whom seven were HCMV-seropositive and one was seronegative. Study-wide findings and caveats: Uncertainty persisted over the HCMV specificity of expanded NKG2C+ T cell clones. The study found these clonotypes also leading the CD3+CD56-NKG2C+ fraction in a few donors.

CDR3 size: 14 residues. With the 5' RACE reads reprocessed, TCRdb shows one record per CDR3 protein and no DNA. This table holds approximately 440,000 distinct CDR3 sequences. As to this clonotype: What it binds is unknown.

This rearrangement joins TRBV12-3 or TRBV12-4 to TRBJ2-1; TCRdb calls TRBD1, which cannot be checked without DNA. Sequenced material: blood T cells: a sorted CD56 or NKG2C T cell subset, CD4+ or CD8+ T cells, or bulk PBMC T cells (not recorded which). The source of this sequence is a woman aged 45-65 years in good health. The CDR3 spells CASSLTGSFNEQFF.